What follows is one T cell receptor beta chain and its context. What it recognizes is unknown. The sample originates from a study of shared clonotypes between healthy human individuals. Study information: There were three CD4 naive, three CD4 memory, two CD8 naive and one CD8 memory plates per donor.

Free of recent acute infections or vaccinations, the donors were healthy HIV-negative adults. General study findings and limits: Across subsets, estimated richness was generally greater for naive than for memory populations.

The CDR3 contains 13 residues. Germline V gives CDR1 SGHRS, CDR2 YFSETQ. V was pared by 6 bases and J by 2 bases, with 11 bases between. Method: immunoSEQ multiplex PCR; TCRdb's copy keeps in-frame clones and lacks some. The data contain roughly 1,000,000 clones, about 84% of them singletons. J is TRBJ1-2 and V is TRBV5-1; D unclear. This sequence was found in a man aged 18 to 35 in good health. Some clones in this sample may be carry-over from other donors' samples. The sequencing input was memory CD4+ T cells from PBMCs. Subset noted: CD45RA-negative fraction. Written as DNA, the CDR3 is TGCGCCAGCACCCCCGGGATCAACTATGGCTACACCTTC. This translates into CASTPGINYGYTF.